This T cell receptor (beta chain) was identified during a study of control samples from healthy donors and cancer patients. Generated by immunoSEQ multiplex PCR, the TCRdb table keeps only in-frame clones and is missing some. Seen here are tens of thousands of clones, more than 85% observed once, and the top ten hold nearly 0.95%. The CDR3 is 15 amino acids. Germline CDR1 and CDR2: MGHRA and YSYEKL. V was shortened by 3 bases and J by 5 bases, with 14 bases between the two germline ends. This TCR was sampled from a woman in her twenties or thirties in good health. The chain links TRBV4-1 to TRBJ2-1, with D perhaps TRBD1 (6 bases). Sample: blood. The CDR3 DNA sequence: TGCGCCAGCAGCCATTCTCCGGGACAAGACAATGAGCAGTTCTTC. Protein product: CASSHSPGQDNEQFF.